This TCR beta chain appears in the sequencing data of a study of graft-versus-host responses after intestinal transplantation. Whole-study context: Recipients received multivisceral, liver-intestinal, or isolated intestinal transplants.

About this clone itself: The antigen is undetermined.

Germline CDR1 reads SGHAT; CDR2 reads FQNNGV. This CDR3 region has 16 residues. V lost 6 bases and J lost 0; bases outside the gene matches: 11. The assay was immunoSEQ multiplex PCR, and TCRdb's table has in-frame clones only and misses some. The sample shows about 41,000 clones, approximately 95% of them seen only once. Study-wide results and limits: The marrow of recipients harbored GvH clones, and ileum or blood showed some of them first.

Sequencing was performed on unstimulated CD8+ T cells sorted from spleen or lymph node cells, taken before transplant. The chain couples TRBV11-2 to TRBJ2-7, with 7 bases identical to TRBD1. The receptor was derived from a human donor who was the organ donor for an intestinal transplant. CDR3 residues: CASSYTGTELSYEQYF. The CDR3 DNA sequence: TGTGCCAGCAGTTACACCGGGACAGAGCTCTCCTACGAGCAGTACTTC.